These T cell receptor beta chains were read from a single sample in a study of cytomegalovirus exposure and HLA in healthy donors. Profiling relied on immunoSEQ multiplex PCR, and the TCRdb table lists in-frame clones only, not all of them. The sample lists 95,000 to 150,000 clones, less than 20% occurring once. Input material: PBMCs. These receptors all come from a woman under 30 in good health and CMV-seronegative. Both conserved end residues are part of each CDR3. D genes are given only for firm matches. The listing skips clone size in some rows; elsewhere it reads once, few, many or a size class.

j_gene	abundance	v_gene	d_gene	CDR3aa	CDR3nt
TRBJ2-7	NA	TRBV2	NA	CASSGRAGEQYF	TGTGCCAGCAGTGGGAGAGCTGGAGAGCAGTACTTC
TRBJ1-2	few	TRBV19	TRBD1	CASSVRGLGYTF	TGTGCCAGTAGTGTCAGGGGGCTTGGCTACACCTTC
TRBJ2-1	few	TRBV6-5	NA	CASSPSVNEQFF	TGTGCCAGCAGTCCCTCGGTCAATGAGCAGTTCTTC
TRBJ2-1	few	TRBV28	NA	CASSYSRVYNEQFF	TGTGCCAGCAGTTACTCGCGGGTTTACAATGAGCAGTTCTTC
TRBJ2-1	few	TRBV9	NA	CASSPRGYEQFF	TGTGCCAGCAGCCCCCGAGGATATGAGCAGTTCTTC
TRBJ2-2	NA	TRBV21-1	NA	CASSKEQGVAGELFF	TGTGCCAGCAGCAAAGAACAGGGGGTCGCCGGGGAGCTGTTTTTT
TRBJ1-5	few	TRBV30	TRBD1	CAWSVPDRSNQPQHF	TGTGCCTGGAGTGTACCGGACAGGAGCAATCAGCCCCAGCATTTT
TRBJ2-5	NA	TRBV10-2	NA	CASNWGRETQYF	TGCGCCAGCAACTGGGGCCGGGAGACCCAGTACTTC
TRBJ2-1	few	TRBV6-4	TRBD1	CASSQEAGTGYNEQFF	TGTGCCAGCAGTCAGGAAGCCGGGACAGGGTACAATGAGCAGTTCTTC
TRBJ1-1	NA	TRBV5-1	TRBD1	CASSRDRGYTEAFF	TGCGCCAGCAGCAGGGACAGGGGATACACTGAAGCTTTCTTT
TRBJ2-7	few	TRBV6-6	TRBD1	CASSTGGQYEQYF	TGTGCCAGCAGTACAGGGGGACAATACGAGCAGTACTTC
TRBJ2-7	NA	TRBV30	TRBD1	CAWRRGLGIYEQYF	TGTGCCTGGCGCAGGGGGCTTGGTATCTACGAGCAGTACTTC
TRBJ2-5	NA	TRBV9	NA	CASSVGQQETQYF	TGTGCCAGCAGCGTAGGCCAGCAAGAGACCCAGTACTTC
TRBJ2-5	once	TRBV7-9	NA	CASSRGAPPGETQYF	TGTGCCAGCAGCCGGGGGGCCCCGCCGGGAGAGACCCAGTACTTC
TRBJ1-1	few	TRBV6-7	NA	CASSYARKNSNTEAFF	TGTGCCAGCAGTTACGCGCGGAAAAACTCGAACACTGAAGCTTTCTTT
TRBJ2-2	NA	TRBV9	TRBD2	CASSLSGGGVDGELFF	TGTGCCAGCAGCCTTAGCGGGGGAGGCGTTGACGGGGAGCTGTTTTTT
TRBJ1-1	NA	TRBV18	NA	CASSELHMNTEAFF	TGTGCCAGCTCAGAGCTCCATATGAACACTGAAGCTTTCTTT
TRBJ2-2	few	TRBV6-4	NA	CASSDSLEAGELFF	TGTGCCAGCAGTGACTCATTAGAAGCCGGGGAGCTGTTTTTT
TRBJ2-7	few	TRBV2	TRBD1	CASSVSTVDRGGYEQYF	TGTGCCAGCAGTGTCTCGACCGTGGACAGGGGCGGTTACGAGCAGTACTTC
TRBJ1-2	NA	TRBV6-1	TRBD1	CASSPGTGNGYTF	TGTGCCAGCAGCCCCGGGACAGGGAACGGCTACACCTTC
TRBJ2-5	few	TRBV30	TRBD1	CAWSSDRGFETQYF	TGTGCCTGGAGTTCCGACAGGGGCTTCGAGACCCAGTACTTC
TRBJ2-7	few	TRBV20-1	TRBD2	CSALLADEQYF	TGCAGTGCCCTACTAGCGGACGAGCAGTACTTC
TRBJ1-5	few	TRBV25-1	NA	CASSASSSQPQHF	TGTGCCAGCAGTGCGAGTTCCTCTCAGCCCCAGCATTTT
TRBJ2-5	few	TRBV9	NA	CASSVDGSQETQYF	TGTGCCAGCAGCGTAGATGGCAGCCAAGAGACCCAGTACTTC
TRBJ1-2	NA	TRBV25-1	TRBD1	CASSEGTGAFGDTF	TGTGCCAGCAGTGAAGGGACAGGGGCCTTCGGCGACACCTTC
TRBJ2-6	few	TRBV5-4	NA	CASSSYGEIGANVLTF	TGTGCCAGCAGCTCATATGGGGAGATTGGGGCCAACGTCCTGACTTTC
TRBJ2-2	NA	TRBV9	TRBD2	CASSVAPGTSGREAGELFF	TGTGCCAGCAGCGTAGCCCCTGGGACTAGCGGGAGAGAGGCCGGGGAGCTGTTTTTT
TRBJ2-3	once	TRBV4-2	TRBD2	CASSPGTISDTQYF	TGTGCCAGCAGCCCCGGGACTATATCAGATACGCAGTATTTT
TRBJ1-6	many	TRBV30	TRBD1	CACQSWDRESSPLHF	TGTGCCTGCCAAAGCTGGGACAGGGAAAGTTCACCCCTCCACTTT
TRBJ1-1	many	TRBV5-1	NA	CASSLDTGMNTEAFF	TGCGCCAGCAGCTTGGATACAGGGATGAACACTGAAGCTTTCTTT
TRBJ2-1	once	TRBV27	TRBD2	CASASGRNYNEQFF	TGTGCCAGCGCTAGCGGGAGGAACTACAATGAGCAGTTCTTC
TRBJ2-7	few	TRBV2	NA	CASSRERSSYEQYF	TGTGCCAGCAGTCGGGAGAGAAGCTCCTACGAGCAGTACTTC
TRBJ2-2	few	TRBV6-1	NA	CASSEAGATTGELFF	TGTGCCAGCAGTGAAGCGGGGGCCACCACCGGGGAGCTGTTTTTT
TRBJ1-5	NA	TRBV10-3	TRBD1	CAISRQGSNQPQHF	TGTGCCATCAGTAGACAGGGGAGCAATCAGCCCCAGCATTTT
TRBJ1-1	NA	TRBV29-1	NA	CRVEVLGARVNTEAFF	TGCAGAGTTGAAGTTTTGGGGGCGCGGGTGAACACTGAAGCTTTCTTT
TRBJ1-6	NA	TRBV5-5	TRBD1	CASSPQGAASPLHF	TGTGCCAGCAGCCCGCAGGGGGCAGCTTCACCCCTCCACTTT
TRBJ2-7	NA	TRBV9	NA	CAPRRSYEQYF	TGTGCTCCACGGAGGAGCTACGAGCAGTACTTC
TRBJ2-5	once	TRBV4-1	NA	CASSEEGLQETQYF	TGCGCCAGCAGCGAAGAAGGACTTCAAGAGACCCAGTACTTC
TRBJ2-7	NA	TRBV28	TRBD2	CASSLRPSGLTSYEQYF	TGTGCCAGCAGTTTAAGGCCTAGCGGCCTTACTTCCTACGAGCAGTACTTC
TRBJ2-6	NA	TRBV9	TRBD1	CASSVGGTGGTGANVLTF	TGTGCCAGCAGCGTAGGCGGGACAGGGGGCACAGGGGCCAACGTCCTGACTTTC